This T cell receptor beta chain stems from a study of T cells in Graves' hyperthyroidism and ophthalmopathy. Study results and limitations: Blood shared most expanded thyroid clonotypes above 0.001.

TCR beta CDR3 regions were amplified from RNA. HTBI primers drove first-round RT-PCR of the TCR CDR3. From the multiplex PCR reads, TCRdb called clonotypes with MiXCR, one entry per CDR3 protein. The sample shows hundreds of thousands of distinct CDR3 sequences, roughly 14% of them seen only once. Every diagnosis used clinical symptoms, serum thyroxine and TRAb, thyroid ultrasound and orbital computed tomography. More than 9.5 ml fresh peripheral blood yielded the PBMCs. A few counts support this clonotype. Antigen unknown. Looked up from germline, CDR1 is MGHRA and CDR2 is YSYEKL. Between the trimmed V and J ends, which lost 0 bases and 4 bases, there was a span of 9 bases. This CDR3 has 14 residues.

This chain uses TRBV4-1 with TRBJ1-2; D unclear. The source material was blood. The receptor was derived from a man between 18 and 35 years old with Graves' ophthalmopathy. In nucleotides, the CDR3 is TGCGCCAGCAGCCAAGATCGGGGATCCTATGGCTACACCTTC. The encoded protein is CASSQDRGSYGYTF.